This T cell receptor beta chain was recovered during a study of cytomegalovirus exposure and HLA in healthy donors. Germline-derived CDR1 and CDR2 are MGHRA and YSYEKL. The CDR3 consists of 14 residues. V lost 5 bases, J lost 6 bases, and 9 bases stayed unmatched. The PCR was carried out with 60 Vbeta primers and 13 Jbeta primers. Sequenced by immunoSEQ multiplex PCR; TCRdb stores in-frame clones only, minus some. The table lists 90,000 to 150,000 clones, roughly three fifths of them singletons. A few counts support this clone. Its antigen is undetermined. General study findings and limits: Further analysis, carried out later, found HLA-associated TCR beta chains more clonally expanded than equally common other chains. Associated with HLA alleles at 0.05 false discovery rate in a later analysis were around 15,000 TCR beta sequences. Likely technical artifact: a cluster of highly shared sequence variants.

The chain is built from TRBV4-1 and TRBJ1-1, with TRBD1 matching over 7 bases. The clonotype was recovered from a man aged 35 to 55 in good health and CMV-seropositive. Input material: PBMCs. The CDR3 bases are TGCGCCAGCAGCTCCATCGGACAGGCCCCTGAAGCTTTCTTT. This translates into CASSSIGQAPEAFF.